This TCR beta chain was captured in a study of blood T cell repertoires in COVID-19. Produced via immunoSEQ multiplex PCR; TCRdb's table is partial and in-frame only. The sample lists approximately 140,000 clones; under 85% were seen once. The specimen sequenced was peripheral blood. This TCR was sampled from a human donor in a cohort sampled during active COVID-19.

The CDR3 protein is CASRLWGGASDTQYF. The CDR3 DNA reads TGTGCCAGCCGCCTCTGGGGGGGGGCCTCAGATACGCAGTATTTT. The chain recombines TRBV7-8 with TRBJ2-3; perhaps TRBD2 as D (7 bases). Germline CDR1 is SGHVS and CDR2 is FQNEAQ. There are 15 residues in the CDR3. The V and J ends lost 8 bases and 4 bases respectively, with 19 bases between them.